These T cell receptor beta chains were read from a single sample in a study of blood T cells in healthy people across ages. Via MiXCR, TCRdb re-called the 5' RACE reads, giving one row per CDR3 protein. The data contain some 1.8 million distinct CDR3 sequences, more than 35% of them singletons. Sequencing was performed on blood. The receptor set was obtained from a human donor in good health. CDR3s include the opening cysteine and the closing phenylalanine or tryptophan. A D gene is named only where the DNA matches it firmly. Clone size is given for some rows only: seen once, a few or many times, or a class if the clone is expanded.

CDR3 DNA: TGCGCCAGCAGCAAGGATACGCCGGGTTACAATGAGCAGTTCTTC
CDR3 protein: CASSKDTPGYNEQFF
D gene: NA
J gene: TRBJ2-1
V gene: TRBV5-1
clone size: NA

CDR3 DNA: TGTGCCAGCAGCTTGGCGGGGTTGGACAAGACCCAGTACTTC
CDR3 protein: CASSLAGLDKTQYF
D gene: NA
J gene: TRBJ2-5
V gene: TRBV11-2
clone size: many

CDR3 DNA: TGTGCCAGCAGCGACAGGGGGCGAAACACCGGGGAGCTGTTTTTT
CDR3 protein: CASSDRGRNTGELFF
D gene: TRBD1
J gene: TRBJ2-2
V gene: TRBV6-4
clone size: NA

CDR3 DNA: TGTGCCAGCAGCCAATTCCGGGGGGCGGCAGAGACCCAGTACTTC
CDR3 protein: CASSQFRGAAETQYF
D gene: NA
J gene: TRBJ2-5
V gene: TRBV14
clone size: few

CDR3 DNA: TGTGCCAGCAGTTACTCGGGGCAGGGCGGTTCACCCCTCCACTTT
CDR3 protein: CASSYSGQGGSPLHF
D gene: NA
J gene: TRBJ1-6
V gene: TRBV6-6
clone size: NA

CDR3 DNA: TGTGCCAGCAGCTTTGGACAGGGTTATGGAGATACGCAGTATTTT
CDR3 protein: CASSFGQGYGDTQYF
D gene: TRBD1
J gene: TRBJ2-3
V gene: TRBV7-2
clone size: NA

CDR3 DNA: TGCAGTCCCCCCCCTGAGAGAAGGGGGGAGCAGTACTTC
CDR3 protein: CSPPPERRGEQYF
D gene: NA
J gene: TRBJ2-7
V gene: TRBV20-1
clone size: NA

CDR3 DNA: TGTGCCAGCAGCTTTCGACAAGGACAGGGGGTATGGGAGACCCAGTACTTC
CDR3 protein: CASSFRQGQGVWETQYF
D gene: TRBD1
J gene: TRBJ2-5
V gene: TRBV7-8
clone size: few

CDR3 DNA: TGTGCCAGCAGCGACCTAGGGGTCGGTGAGCAGTTCTTC
CDR3 protein: CASSDLGVGEQFF
D gene: NA
J gene: TRBJ2-1
V gene: TRBV6-2/TRBV6-3
clone size: NA

CDR3 DNA: TGTGCCAGCAGTTCACCCGGGACAGAGTGGTACGAGCAGTACTTC
CDR3 protein: CASSSPGTEWYEQYF
D gene: TRBD1
J gene: TRBJ2-7
V gene: TRBV12-3/TRBV12-4
clone size: few

CDR3 DNA: TGTGCCAGCCGGGGGAGAAACACAGATACGCAGTATTTT
CDR3 protein: CASRGRNTDTQYF
D gene: NA
J gene: TRBJ2-3
V gene: TRBV2
clone size: few

CDR3 DNA: TGTGCCAGCCTTAGACCGGGATCTTCCACCGGGGAGCTGTTTTTT
CDR3 protein: CASLRPGSSTGELFF
D gene: NA
J gene: TRBJ2-2
V gene: TRBV6-2/TRBV6-3
clone size: NA

CDR3 DNA: TGCAGTGTCTCGAGGGGAGGGATTGAAAAACTGTTTTTT
CDR3 protein: CSVSRGGIEKLFF
D gene: NA
J gene: TRBJ1-4
V gene: TRBV20-1
clone size: few

CDR3 DNA: TGTGCCAGCAGGTCTAGCACTTTACCGGGTGGCTACACCTTC
CDR3 protein: CASRSSTLPGGYTF
D gene: NA
J gene: TRBJ1-2
V gene: TRBV12-3/TRBV12-4
clone size: few

CDR3 DNA: TGTGCCAGCAAAGGGACATACCTAAGCAATCAGCCCCAGCATTTT
CDR3 protein: CASKGTYLSNQPQHF
D gene: NA
J gene: TRBJ1-5
V gene: TRBV28
clone size: NA

CDR3 DNA: TGTGCCAGCAGTGACCGAAGGCAGAGTGATGGCTACACCTTC
CDR3 protein: CASSDRRQSDGYTF
D gene: NA
J gene: TRBJ1-2
V gene: TRBV2
clone size: NA

CDR3 DNA: TGTGCCAGCTCAAGGTTTAACTATGGCTACACCTTC
CDR3 protein: CASSRFNYGYTF
D gene: NA
J gene: TRBJ1-2
V gene: TRBV12-3/TRBV12-4
clone size: few

CDR3 DNA: TGTGCCAGCAGTTCTCCGCTCAAAGGGGAAAAACGGTTTTTT
CDR3 protein: CASSSPLKGEKRFF
D gene: NA
J gene: TRBJ1-4
V gene: TRBV6-5
clone size: NA

CDR3 DNA: TGTGCCTGGAAGACAGGGGGCTTCTATGGCTACACCTTC
CDR3 protein: CAWKTGGFYGYTF
D gene: TRBD1
J gene: TRBJ1-2
V gene: TRBV30
clone size: NA

CDR3 DNA: TGTGCCAGTAGCAGGGCGGGACGGCCTAACTATGGCTACACCTTC
CDR3 protein: CASSRAGRPNYGYTF
D gene: NA
J gene: TRBJ1-2
V gene: TRBV19
clone size: NA

CDR3 DNA: TGCAGTGCTTGGGACAGCCGTAGCAATCAGCCCCAGCATTTT
CDR3 protein: CSAWDSRSNQPQHF
D gene: TRBD1
J gene: TRBJ1-5
V gene: TRBV20-1
clone size: few

CDR3 DNA: TGTGCCACCAGCAGAGCCCTGGGTGCGGCAGGGGGTGCTTACGAGCAGTACTTC
CDR3 protein: CATSRALGAAGGAYEQYF
D gene: TRBD1
J gene: TRBJ2-7
V gene: TRBV15
clone size: NA

CDR3 DNA: TGCAGCGTTGAAGATCTTAAGGACGGGAACTATGGCTACACCTTC
CDR3 protein: CSVEDLKDGNYGYTF
D gene: NA
J gene: TRBJ1-2
V gene: TRBV29-1
clone size: NA

CDR3 DNA: TGTGCCAGCACCGACGTAGGGGGTGGACAGCCCCAGCATTTT
CDR3 protein: CASTDVGGGQPQHF
D gene: NA
J gene: TRBJ1-5
V gene: TRBV12-3/TRBV12-4
clone size: NA

CDR3 DNA: TGTGCCAGCAGTTACTGGAGCGAAGCGGGGCAGGACACCTACGAGCAGTACTTC
CDR3 protein: CASSYWSEAGQDTYEQYF
D gene: TRBD2
J gene: TRBJ2-7
V gene: TRBV6-2/TRBV6-3
clone size: few

CDR3 DNA: TGTGCCAGCAGCGCCCCTCCCCGGGGGACAGCCAATGAGCAGTTCTTC
CDR3 protein: CASSAPPRGTANEQFF
D gene: NA
J gene: TRBJ2-1
V gene: TRBV9
clone size: NA

CDR3 DNA: TGCAGCGTTGAAGATCAGCACAGGCGTTCGGAGGAGACCCAGTACTTC
CDR3 protein: CSVEDQHRRSEETQYF
D gene: NA
J gene: TRBJ2-5
V gene: TRBV29-1
clone size: few

CDR3 DNA: TGTGCCAGCAGCTTGTCTGGGCATGGATATGGCTACACCTTC
CDR3 protein: CASSLSGHGYGYTF
D gene: NA
J gene: TRBJ1-2
V gene: TRBV5-6
clone size: NA

CDR3 DNA: TGTGCCAGCAGCTTAGTGGTAGCGGGGGGGACCCTCACAGATACGCAGTATTTT
CDR3 protein: CASSLVVAGGTLTDTQYF
D gene: TRBD2
J gene: TRBJ2-3
V gene: TRBV7-2
clone size: NA

CDR3 DNA: TGTGCCAGCAGTTTGGTAGGTCTACGATCTGGGGCCAACGTCCTGACTTTC
CDR3 protein: CASSLVGLRSGANVLTF
D gene: NA
J gene: TRBJ2-6
V gene: TRBV12-3/TRBV12-4
clone size: few

CDR3 DNA: TGTGCCAGCAGCCAAGCCCAGAGTGGAACTGAAGCTTTCTTT
CDR3 protein: CASSQAQSGTEAFF
D gene: NA
J gene: TRBJ1-1
V gene: TRBV14
clone size: few

CDR3 DNA: TGTGCCAGCAGCGTAGATTTAGGTACGCAGTATTTT
CDR3 protein: CASSVDLGTQYF
D gene: NA
J gene: TRBJ2-3
V gene: TRBV9
clone size: few